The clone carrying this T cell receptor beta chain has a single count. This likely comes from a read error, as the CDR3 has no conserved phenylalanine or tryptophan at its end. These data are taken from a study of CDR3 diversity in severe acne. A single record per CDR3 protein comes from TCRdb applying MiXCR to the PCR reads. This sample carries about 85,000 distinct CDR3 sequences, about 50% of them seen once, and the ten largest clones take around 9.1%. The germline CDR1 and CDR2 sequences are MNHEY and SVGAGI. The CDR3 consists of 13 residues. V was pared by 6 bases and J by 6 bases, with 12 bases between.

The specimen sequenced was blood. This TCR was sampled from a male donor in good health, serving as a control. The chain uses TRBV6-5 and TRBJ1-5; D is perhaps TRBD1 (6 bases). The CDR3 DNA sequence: TGTGCCAGCAGCACCGACAGGTTTCAGCCCCAGCATCTT. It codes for CASSTDRFQPQHL.